Listed below are T cell receptor beta chains from one sample, sequenced in a study of regulatory T cells in long-lasting Graves disease. TCRdb independently ran MiXCR on the multiplex PCR reads; one entry per CDR3 protein. Among roughly 420,000 distinct CDR3 sequences, 15% to 19% were seen once, and the ten largest hold around a fifth. The source material was peripheral blood mononuclear cells (PBMCs), sampled at new diagnosis, from a patient treated with antithyroid drugs. Every receptor here comes from a female donor with Graves disease. CDR3s include the opening cysteine and the closing phenylalanine or tryptophan. A D gene is named only where the DNA matches it firmly. Part of the rows lack a size; the others show once, few, many or a class for expanded clones.

cdr3_aa: CASSLELWRNTEAFF
cdr3_nt: TGTGCCAGCAGCTTAGAGCTCTGGCGGAACACTGAAGCTTTCTTT
v_call: TRBV7-2
j_call: TRBJ1-1
d_call: .
clone_size: few

cdr3_aa: CASSYGSAGAEQFF
cdr3_nt: TGTGCCAGCAGTTACGGGTCAGCGGGGGCCGAGCAGTTCTTC
v_call: TRBV6-5
j_call: TRBJ2-1
d_call: TRBD2
clone_size: many

cdr3_aa: CASSLVSRDNSPLHF
cdr3_nt: TGTGCCAGCAGCTTAGTATCCCGAGATAATTCACCCCTCCACTTT
v_call: TRBV7-9
j_call: TRBJ1-6
d_call: .
clone_size: .

cdr3_aa: CASTEGLAANTGELFF
cdr3_nt: TGTGCCAGCACCGAAGGACTAGCGGCCAACACCGGGGAGCTGTTTTTT
v_call: TRBV12-3/TRBV12-4
j_call: TRBJ2-2
d_call: TRBD2
clone_size: .

cdr3_aa: CSAREQGAQNYGYTF
cdr3_nt: TGCAGTGCTAGGGAACAGGGGGCGCAGAACTATGGCTACACCTTC
v_call: TRBV20-1
j_call: TRBJ1-2
d_call: TRBD1
clone_size: .

cdr3_aa: CASSRGQGLNSPLHF
cdr3_nt: TGTGCCAGCAGCCGAGGACAGGGGCTAAATTCACCCCTCCACTTT
v_call: TRBV14
j_call: TRBJ1-6
d_call: TRBD1
clone_size: .

cdr3_aa: CASSHALSYEQYF
cdr3_nt: TGTGCCAGCAGTCACGCATTGTCCTACGAGCAGTACTTC
v_call: TRBV28
j_call: TRBJ2-7
d_call: .
clone_size: many

cdr3_aa: CSAGQGAGQPQHF
cdr3_nt: TGCAGTGCCGGACAGGGGGCTGGGCAGCCCCAGCATTTT
v_call: TRBV20-1
j_call: TRBJ1-5
d_call: TRBD1
clone_size: many

cdr3_aa: CASSPPWGLETQYF
cdr3_nt: TGTGCCAGCTCACCTCCTTGGGGGCTCGAGACCCAGTACTTC
v_call: TRBV18
j_call: TRBJ2-5
d_call: .
clone_size: few

cdr3_aa: CASSLTVDSYGYTF
cdr3_nt: TGTGCCAGCAGCTTAACGGTAGACTCGTATGGCTACACCTTC
v_call: TRBV7-9
j_call: TRBJ1-2
d_call: .
clone_size: few

cdr3_aa: CASSSGLAGPNEQFF
cdr3_nt: TGTGCCAGCAGCTCGGGACTAGCGGGACCCAATGAGCAGTTCTTC
v_call: TRBV5-1
j_call: TRBJ2-1
d_call: TRBD2
clone_size: many

cdr3_aa: CASRGGDRGFNEQYF
cdr3_nt: TGTGCCAGCAGGGGCGGGGACAGGGGGTTCAACGAGCAGTACTTC
v_call: TRBV7-9
j_call: TRBJ2-7
d_call: TRBD1
clone_size: .

cdr3_aa: CASSLGDIQYF
cdr3_nt: TGTGCCAGCAGCCTTGGGGACATCCAGTACTTC
v_call: TRBV7-2
j_call: TRBJ2-7
d_call: .
clone_size: many

cdr3_aa: CSARPALETQYF
cdr3_nt: TGCAGTGCCCGGCCCGCCCTGGAGACCCAGTACTTC
v_call: TRBV20-1
j_call: TRBJ2-5
d_call: .
clone_size: many

cdr3_aa: CSVEGSLPGSGNTIYF
cdr3_nt: TGCAGCGTTGAAGGCAGCCTACCCGGCTCTGGAAACACCATATATTTT
v_call: TRBV29-1
j_call: TRBJ1-3
d_call: .
clone_size: many

cdr3_aa: CASTPGRQHAEAFF
cdr3_nt: TGTGCCAGCACCCCAGGACGGCAGCACGCTGAAGCTTTCTTT
v_call: TRBV2
j_call: TRBJ1-1
d_call: .
clone_size: many

cdr3_aa: CAVGRASGNEQFF
cdr3_nt: TGTGCCGTCGGTAGGGCTAGCGGCAATGAGCAGTTCTTC
v_call: TRBV3-1
j_call: TRBJ2-1
d_call: TRBD2
clone_size: many

cdr3_aa: CASSLDYRGREPYGYTF
cdr3_nt: TGCGCCAGCAGCTTGGATTACAGGGGCCGCGAGCCCTATGGCTACACCTTC
v_call: TRBV5-1
j_call: TRBJ1-2
d_call: TRBD1
clone_size: many

cdr3_aa: CASSLFRVAGELFF
cdr3_nt: TGTGCCAGCAGCTTGTTCAGGGTTGCCGGGGAGCTGTTTTTT
v_call: TRBV5-5
j_call: TRBJ2-2
d_call: .
clone_size: few

cdr3_aa: CASSAPRFGDRGTYEQYF
cdr3_nt: TGTGCCAGCAGCGCCCCCAGGTTTGGGGACAGGGGTACCTACGAGCAGTACTTC
v_call: TRBV2
j_call: TRBJ2-7
d_call: TRBD1
clone_size: many